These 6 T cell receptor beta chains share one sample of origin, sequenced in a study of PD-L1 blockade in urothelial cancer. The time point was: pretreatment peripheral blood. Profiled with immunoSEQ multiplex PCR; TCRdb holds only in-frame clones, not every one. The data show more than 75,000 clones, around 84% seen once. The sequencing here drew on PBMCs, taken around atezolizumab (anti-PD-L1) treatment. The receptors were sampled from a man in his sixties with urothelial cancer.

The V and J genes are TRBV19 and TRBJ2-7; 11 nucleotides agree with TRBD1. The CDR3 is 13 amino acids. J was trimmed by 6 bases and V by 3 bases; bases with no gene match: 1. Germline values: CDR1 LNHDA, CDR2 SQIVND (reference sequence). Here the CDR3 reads CASSMGTGGEQYF. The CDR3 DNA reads TGTGCCAGTAGTATGGGGACAGGGGGCGAGCAGTACTTC.

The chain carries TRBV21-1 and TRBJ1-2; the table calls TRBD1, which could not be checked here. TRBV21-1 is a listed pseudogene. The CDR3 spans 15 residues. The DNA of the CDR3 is TGTGCCAGCAGCTCAACTTGGACAGGGCTGAATGGCTACACCTTC. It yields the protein CASSSTWTGLNGYTF.

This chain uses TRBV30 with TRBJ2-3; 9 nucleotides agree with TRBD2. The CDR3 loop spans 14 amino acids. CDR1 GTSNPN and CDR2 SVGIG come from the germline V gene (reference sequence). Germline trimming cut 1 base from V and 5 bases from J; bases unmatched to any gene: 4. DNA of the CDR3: TGTGCCTGGAGTGGGCGGGGGGGCCGAGATACGCAGTATTTT. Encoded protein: CAWSGRGGRDTQYF.

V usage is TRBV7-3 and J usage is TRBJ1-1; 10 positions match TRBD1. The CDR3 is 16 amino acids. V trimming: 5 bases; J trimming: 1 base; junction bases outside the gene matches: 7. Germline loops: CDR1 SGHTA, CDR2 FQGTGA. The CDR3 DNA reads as TGTGCCAGCAGCCCCCGGACAGGGGGGACGAACACTGAAGCTTTCTTT. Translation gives CASSPRTGGTNTEAFF.

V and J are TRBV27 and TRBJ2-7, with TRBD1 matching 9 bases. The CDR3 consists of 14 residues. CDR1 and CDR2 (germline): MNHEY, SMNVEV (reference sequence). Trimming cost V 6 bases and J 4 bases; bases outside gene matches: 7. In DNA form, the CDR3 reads TGTGCCAGCAGCAGACAGGGGGGGTGGTACGAGCAGTACTTC. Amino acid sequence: CASSRQGGWYEQYF.

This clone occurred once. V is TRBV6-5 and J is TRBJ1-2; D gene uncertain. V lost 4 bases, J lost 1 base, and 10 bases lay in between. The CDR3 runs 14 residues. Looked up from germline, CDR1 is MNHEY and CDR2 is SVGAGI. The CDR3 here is CASSSGAYNYGYTF. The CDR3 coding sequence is TGTGCCAGCAGTTCGGGTGCCTATAACTATGGCTACACCTTC.